The clone carrying this T cell receptor (beta chain) was picked up many times. These data come from a study of spatial heterogeneity in lung cancer. Time point given: sample taken at primary tumor resection. Samples came from roughly 75 TRACERx patients with untreated early-stage lung cancer. No cell sorting; template was whole RNA from tumor, lung tissue or PBMC. TCRdb reprocessed the 5' RACE reads via MiXCR and lists one record per CDR3 protein. Counted here are 7,000 to 8,500 distinct CDR3 sequences, 7.5% to 10% occurring once; the ten biggest clones make up around 24%. The germline CDR1 and CDR2 sequences are MNHEY and SVGAGI. V shed 4 bases, J shed 4 bases, and the junction held 5 bases outside the gene matches. This CDR3 comprises 16 residues.

The chain links TRBV6-5 to TRBJ2-2; 11 bases agree with TRBD1. The sequencing used normal lung tissue next to the tumor, collected at surgery. The receptor comes from a male donor with early-stage non-small cell lung cancer. The CDR3 nucleotides are TGTGCCAGCAGTTCGGACAGGGGGCTGGGCACCGGGGAGCTGTTTTTT. This gives the protein CASSSDRGLGTGELFF.